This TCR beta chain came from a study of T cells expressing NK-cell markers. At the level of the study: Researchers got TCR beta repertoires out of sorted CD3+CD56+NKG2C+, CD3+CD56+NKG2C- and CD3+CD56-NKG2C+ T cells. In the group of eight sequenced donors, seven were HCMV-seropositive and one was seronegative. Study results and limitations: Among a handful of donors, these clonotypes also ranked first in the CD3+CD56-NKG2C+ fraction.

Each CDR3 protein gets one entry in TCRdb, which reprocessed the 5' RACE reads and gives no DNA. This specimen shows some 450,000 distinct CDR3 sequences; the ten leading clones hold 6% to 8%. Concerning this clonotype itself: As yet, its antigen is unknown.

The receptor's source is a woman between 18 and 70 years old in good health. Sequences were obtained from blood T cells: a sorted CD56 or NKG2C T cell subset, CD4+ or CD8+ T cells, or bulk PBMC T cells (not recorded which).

This chain's CDR3 is CASSFGSGEQFF. The chain employs TRBV12-3 or TRBV12-4 and TRBJ2-1. CDR3 length: 12 amino acids.